This passage covers 24 T cell receptor beta chains from one sample sequenced in a study of identical twins. TCRdb processed the 5' RACE reads anew with MiXCR; each CDR3 protein has one entry. The data contain about 690,000 distinct CDR3 sequences, around 20% of them seen just once; the ten biggest clones take up 4% to 4.5%. In addition, the sample was reused for a study of T cells expressing NK-cell markers.

The specimen sequenced was PBMCs. The receptors derive from a woman aged 18-29 years in good health.

This clonotype has at least ten counts. The CDR3 sequence is CASSEAEAGEQFF. CDR3 bases: TGTGCCAGCAGTGAAGCGGAAGCAGGCGAGCAGTTCTTC. This chain uses TRBV2 with TRBJ2-1; D remains ambiguous. This CDR3 comprises 13 residues. V lost 0 bases to trimming and J lost 10 bases, with 10 bases between them. Germline lookup yields CDR1 SNHLY and CDR2 FYNNEI.

The V call is TRBV7-2, the J call TRBJ2-7; D perhaps matches TRBD2 (5 bases). The CDR3 covers 14 residues. Per the germline V gene, CDR1 is SGHTA and CDR2 is FQGNSA. V lost 3 bases to trimming and J lost 2 bases, with 11 bases between them. CDR3 DNA sequence: TGTGCCAGCAGCTTTGTTGGAGGACCCTACGAGCAGTACTTC. Residues: CASSFVGGPYEQYF.

V usage is TRBV5-1 and J usage is TRBJ2-7, with TRBD1 identical over 9 bases. V shed 9 bases and J 2 bases; nucleotides not matched to a gene: 6. Germline V gives CDR1 SGHRS, CDR2 YFSETQ. The CDR3 runs to 13 residues. CDR3 amino acids: CANQGTGPYEQYF. CDR3 DNA sequence: TGCGCCAACCAGGGGACAGGGCCCTACGAGCAGTACTTC.

The chain joins TRBV3-1 to TRBJ2-1; 8 bases agree with TRBD2. The CDR3 consists of 16 residues. V dropped 0 bases and J dropped 5; count of bases not matched to a gene: 6. Germline CDR1 is LGHDT and CDR2 is YNNKEL (reference sequence). Written as DNA, the CDR3 is TGTGCCAGCAGCCAAGAGTCTAGCGGGCGCCACAATGAGCAGTTCTTC. It is translated as CASSQESSGRHNEQFF.

This chain uses TRBV5-1 with TRBJ2-1; D is uncertain. Germline V gene lookup returns CDR1 SGHRS and CDR2 YFSETQ. This CDR3 is 13 amino acids long. Trimming shortened V by 0 bases and J by 9 bases, and 10 bases separated the two germline ends. Here the CDR3 DNA reads TGCGCCAGCAGCTTGGCCGACCAAGCTGAGCAGTTCTTC. It yields the protein CASSLADQAEQFF.

The chain combines TRBV29-1 with TRBJ2-5, with D hard to call. The V gene's germline CDR1 is SQVTM and CDR2 ANQGSEA. The V and J ends lost 2 bases and 5 bases respectively, with 6 bases between them. The CDR3 runs 11 residues. CDR3 DNA sequence: TGCAGCGTTGAATTAGGCGAGACCCAGTACTTC. Translating gives CSVELGETQYF.

The chain is built from TRBV14 and TRBJ2-5; D ambiguous. The length of the CDR3 is 13 residues. The germline gives CDR1 SGHDN, CDR2 FVKESK. Trimming pared 7 bases from V and 2 bases from J, leaving 11 bases between. In nucleotides, the CDR3 is TGTGCCAGCAAGGGTAGGATTCAAGAGACCCAGTACTTC. Translated, it gives CASKGRIQETQYF.

This clonotype appeared a few times. This sequence joins TRBV5-1 and TRBJ1-2; TRBD1 agrees at 8 bases. CDR1 SGHRS and CDR2 YFSETQ come from the germline V gene. The CDR3 has 13 amino acids. V trimming: 0 bases; J trimming: 13 bases; junction bases outside the gene matches: 8. CDR3 sequence: CASSLEQGASITF. Written as DNA, the CDR3 is TGCGCCAGCAGCTTGGAGCAGGGGGCATCAATCACCTTC.

This clonotype was observed once. This chain links TRBV25-1 with TRBJ2-5, with a possible D match to TRBD1 (5 bases). Trimming stripped 2 bases from V and 3 bases from J, with 16 bases between. This CDR3 comprises 16 residues. In germline, CDR1 is MGHDK, CDR2 SYGVNS. The CDR3 here is CASSELPGQGKETQYF. In DNA, the CDR3 is TGTGCCAGCAGTGAACTCCCTGGGCAGGGTAAAGAGACCCAGTACTTC.

CDR3 DNA sequence: TGCGCCAGCAGCCAAGGTGCGGAAATCTATGGCTACACCTTC. Encoded protein: CASSQGAEIYGYTF. The V gene is TRBV4-3, the J gene TRBJ1-2; no clear D. CDR3 length: 14 residues. Trimming took 1 base from V and 4 from J, leaving 10 bases between them. Germline loops: CDR1 LGHNA, CDR2 YSLEER.

This clonotype was counted only a few times. The CDR3 spells CSTPRKRTQYF. In nucleotides, the CDR3 is TGCAGTACCCCTCGGAAGAGAACCCAGTACTTC. The V gene is TRBV20-1, the J gene TRBJ2-5, with D uncertain. Per germline, CDR1 DFQATT and CDR2 SNEGSKA (reference sequence). CDR3 length: 11 residues. The V end was cut by 8 bases, the J end by 8 bases, with 15 bases between.

This clonotype was observed a handful of times. The CDR3 DNA reads as TGTGCCAGCTCACCATCGGGGCCCTCGGAGGGGGGTTGGTCCTACAATGAGCAGTTCTTC. Amino acids: CASSPSGPSEGGWSYNEQFF. The chain joins TRBV18 to TRBJ2-1; D may be TRBD1 or TRBD2 (6 bases each). The CDR3 runs 20 residues. Trimming cost V 2 bases and J 1 base, with 24 bases left between them. Per the germline V gene, CDR1 is KGHSH and CDR2 is LQKENI.

Only a few counts were recorded for this clonotype. The chain recombines TRBV27 with TRBJ2-7; 9 nucleotides match TRBD1. Germline V gene lookup returns CDR1 MNHEY and CDR2 SMNVEV (reference sequence). The CDR3 contains 14 residues. Losses at the gene ends were 6 bases for V and 5 bases for J; bases not matched to a gene: 8. The CDR3 here is CASSIGTGRHEQYF. CDR3 sequence (DNA): TGTGCCAGCAGCATCGGGACAGGGCGACACGAGCAGTACTTC.

A few counts support this clonotype. A junction end diverges from the germline sequence, so it may reflect a read error. The chain is built from TRBV7-8 and TRBJ1-5; TRBD1 matches 7 bases. This CDR3 has 12 residues. Germline CDR1 reads SGHVS; CDR2 reads FQNEAQ. CDR3 loop: CASSLLTGQLSF. Written as DNA, the CDR3 is TGTGCCAGCAGCTTACTTACGGGACAGTTGTCCTTT. Full variable domain (rest looked up from reference TRBV7-8 and TRBJ1-5): GAGVSQSPRYKVAKRGQDVALRCDPISGHVSLFWYQQALGQGPEFLTYFQNEAQLDKSGLPSDRFFAERPEGSVSTLKIQRTQQEDSAVYLCASSLLTGQLSFGDGTRLSIL.

This clonotype was seen more than once but under ten times. The chain carries TRBV6-1 and TRBJ2-3; tentative D call: TRBD2 (5 bases). V lost 6 bases, J lost 0 bases, and 13 bases lay in between. Germline V gene sequence: CDR1 MNHNS, CDR2 SASEGT. CDR3 length: 15 residues. CDR3 loop: CASSERGTSTDTQYF. The CDR3, as DNA: TGTGCCAGCAGCGAACGGGGAACCAGCACAGATACGCAGTATTTT.

This chain joins TRBV6-1 and TRBJ2-1; the match to TRBD2 covers 10 bases. In germline, CDR1 is MNHNS, CDR2 SASEGT. The junction had 5 bases not matched to a gene; V was cut back by 2 bases and J by 7 bases. The CDR3 is 15 residues long. The DNA of the CDR3 is TGTGCCAGCAGTGAAATTCTAGCGGGAGTGAATGAGCAGTTCTTC. It codes for CASSEILAGVNEQFF.

This clonotype showed up just a few times. V usage is TRBV20-1 and J usage is TRBJ1-1; TRBD1 might be the D (6 bases). CDR1 DFQATT and CDR2 SNEGSKA come from the germline V gene (reference sequence). The V gene lost 3 bases and the J gene lost 3 bases, with 17 bases spanning the gap. The CDR3 covers 15 residues. The CDR3 DNA follows: TGCAGTGCTAGGCCGACAGGAGCTATGTACACTGAAGCTTTCTTT. It codes for CSARPTGAMYTEAFF.

In its sample, this clonotype was seen a few times. DNA of the CDR3: TGCAGTCCCGTGGCTGGGGGCCCAGAAGAGACCCAGTACTTC. This gives the protein CSPVAGGPEETQYF. J is TRBJ2-5 and V is TRBV20-1; the D gene is possibly TRBD1 (6 bases). The CDR3 is made up of 14 amino acids. Germline CDR1 reads DFQATT; CDR2 reads SNEGSKA (reference sequence). V lost 8 bases and J 3 bases, leaving 19 bases between the germline ends.

V is TRBV20-1 and J is TRBJ2-7; 12 nucleotides line up with TRBD2. V lost 0 bases to trimming and J lost 3 bases; unmatched junction nucleotides: 6. Germline assignment: CDR1 DFQATT and CDR2 SNEGSKA (reference sequence). The CDR3 consists of 16 residues. CDR3 nucleotide sequence: TGCAGTGCTAGAGATACTAGCGGGGGGTACTACTACGAGCAGTACTTC. This gives the protein CSARDTSGGYYYEQYF.

This clonotype was seen repeatedly, ten times or more. The genes are TRBV20-1 and TRBJ1-4; D not certain. The CDR3 has 13 amino acids. Germline V CDR1 and CDR2: DFQATT, SNEGSKA (reference sequence). The V and J ends lost 6 bases and 8 bases respectively, with 16 bases between them. The CDR3 is CSALMPGREKLFF. The CDR3 DNA sequence: TGCAGTGCCCTTATGCCAGGCCGCGAAAAACTGTTTTTT.

This chain connects TRBV5-1 to TRBJ1-2; D ambiguous. This CDR3 is built from 15 residues. Trimming stripped 1 base from V and 2 bases from J, with 12 bases between. Germline assignment: CDR1 SGHRS and CDR2 YFSETQ. As DNA, the CDR3 is TGCGCCAGCAGCTTGAGGGAGGAGGGCAACTATGGCTACACCTTC. Amino acid sequence: CASSLREEGNYGYTF. Together with reference TRBV5-1 and TRBJ1-2, the CDR3 gives the full variable domain: KAGVTQTPRYLIKTRGQQVTLSCSPISGHRSVSWYQQTPGQGLQFLFEYFSETQRNKGNFPGRFSGRQFSNSRSEMNVSTLELGDSALYLCASSLREEGNYGYTFGSGTRLTVV.

This clonotype has more than one count but fewer than ten. The chain couples TRBV12-3 or TRBV12-4 to TRBJ2-3; D could derive from TRBD1 or TRBD2 (5 bases each). This CDR3 contains 14 residues. The V gene lost 4 bases and the J gene lost 2 bases, with 10 bases spanning the gap. CDR3 DNA sequence: TGTGCCAGCAGTTGGGGACCGCTCACAGATACGCAGTATTTT. Translation: CASSWGPLTDTQYF.

This clonotype was counted at least ten times. This chain joins TRBV20-1 and TRBJ2-3; D uncertain. The CDR3 extends over 12 amino acids. V was clipped by 3 bases and J by 2 bases, with 6 bases between them. The germline gives CDR1 DFQATT, CDR2 SNEGSKA (reference sequence). The CDR3 here is CSASINTDTQYF. The CDR3 DNA is TGCAGTGCTAGCATCAACACAGATACGCAGTATTTT.

This clonotype has just a few counts. The genes are TRBV20-1 and TRBJ1-6; tentative D call: TRBD1 (5 bases). Germline loops: CDR1 DFQATT, CDR2 SNEGSKA (reference sequence). V was shortened by 0 bases and J by 10 bases, with 13 bases between the two germline ends. The CDR3 runs 14 residues. As DNA, the CDR3 is TGCAGTGCTAGAGACCTCAGGGCCCACTCACCCCTCCACTTT. Its protein product is CSARDLRAHSPLHF.